This T cell receptor (beta chain) was recorded in a study of blood T cells in healthy people across ages. Comment on this clonotype: As yet, its antigen is unknown. Given a much more abundant clone one base away, this may be a read error.

V dropped 6 bases and J dropped 6 bases, with 21 bases sitting between them. CDR1 is SQVTM and CDR2 is ANQGSEA in the germline V gene. The CDR3 runs 15 residues. Study findings and constraints: Long-lived donors carried more naive CD4+ cells and greater diversity than aged donors. Estimated diversity, derived from one million T cells, was regarded as an underestimate.

Then a second PCR, running about 6 to 12 cycles, was carried out with a sample-barcoded 5' primer and a J-beta primer mix. One entry per CDR3 protein results from TCRdb running MiXCR on the 5' RACE reads. The sample consists of hundreds of thousands of distinct CDR3 sequences, around 28% of them appearing once. The rearrangement joins TRBV29-1 to TRBJ1-5; weak D call: TRBD1 (5 bases). The sequencing sample was made of blood. The receptor's source is a woman aged 80 or over in good health. This CDR3 reads CSVGSGAGSGQPQHF. The CDR3 DNA is TGCAGCGTGGGCTCCGGGGCAGGGTCGGGTCAGCCCCAGCATTTT. Complete variable domain (other parts from reference TRBV29-1 and TRBJ1-5): SAVISQKPSRDICQRGTSLTIQCQVDSQVTMMFWYRQQPGQSLTLIATANQGSEATYESGFVIDKFPISRPNLTFSTLTVSNMSPEDSSIYLCSVGSGAGSGQPQHFGDGTRLSIL.